This T cell receptor beta chain appears in the sequencing data of a study of blood T cell repertoires in COVID-19. Study at large: The United States, Italy and Spain supplied acute and convalescent COVID-19 samples. PBMCs, B-cell-depleted T cells, or T cells were the source of the cDNA or gDNA that made up the material.

The V and J ends lost 1 base and 8 bases, in that order; junction bases with no gene match: 8. This CDR3 spans 17 amino acids. The V gene's germline CDR1 is SGHVS and CDR2 FQNEAQ. As originally analysed: Reference gene primer amplification gave nucleated cell count estimates. Method: immunoSEQ multiplex PCR; TCRdb's copy keeps in-frame clones and lacks some. The V and J calls and clone size come from that table; D and trimming were worked out from the DNA. Of 150,000 to 200,000 clones listed, under 95% were seen once; the top ten hold 18%. The chain is built from TRBV7-8 and TRBJ1-4, with TRBD1 matching over 12 bases. Specimen: peripheral blood. The receptor's source is a man in his sixties with active or convalescent COVID-19. The CDR3, as DNA: TGTGCCAGCAGCTTAGTGGGACAGGGGGCGGTCGGCGAAAAACTGTTTTTT. Translation gives CASSLVGQGAVGEKLFF.